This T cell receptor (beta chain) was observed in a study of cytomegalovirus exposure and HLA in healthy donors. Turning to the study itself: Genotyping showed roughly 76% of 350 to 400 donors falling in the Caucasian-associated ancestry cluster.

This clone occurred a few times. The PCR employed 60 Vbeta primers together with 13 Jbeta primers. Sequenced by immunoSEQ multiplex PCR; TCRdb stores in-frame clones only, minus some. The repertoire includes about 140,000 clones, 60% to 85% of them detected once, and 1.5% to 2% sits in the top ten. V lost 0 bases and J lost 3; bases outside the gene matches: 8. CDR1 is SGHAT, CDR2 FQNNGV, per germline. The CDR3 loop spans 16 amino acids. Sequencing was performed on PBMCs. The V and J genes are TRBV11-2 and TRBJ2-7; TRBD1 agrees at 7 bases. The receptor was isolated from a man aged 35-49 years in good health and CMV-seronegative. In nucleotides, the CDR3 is TGTGCCAGCAGCTTAGATCCCCGAGGGGGCAACTACGAGCAGTACTTC. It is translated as CASSLDPRGGNYEQYF.